These 21 T cell receptor beta chains came from one sample sequenced in a study of tumor-infiltrating lymphocytes in primary liver carcinoma. Total RNA (around 500 ng) served as template for TCR beta cDNA synthesis primed by a constant-region primer. Three rounds of nested multiplex PCR with slightly modified ARM-PCR produced TCR beta libraries. Running 10 cycles apiece, the first two PCR rounds relied on TRBV1-TRBV30 forward primers together with a C-beta reverse primer. TCRdb processed the multiplex PCR reads anew with MiXCR; each CDR3 protein has one entry. The data contain roughly 180,000 distinct CDR3 sequences, about 60% of them singletons. Blood RNA was derived from unsorted whole blood, and germline DNA was extracted too. Sample: peripheral blood. The receptors come from a man in his forties with primary liver carcinoma and hepatitis B virus infection.

This clonotype was detected a few times. V is TRBV12-3 or TRBV12-4 and J is TRBJ2-7, with D tentatively TRBD1 (6 bases). Trimming cost V 5 bases and J 3 bases, with 11 bases left between them. The CDR3 totals 13 residues. CDR3 sequence: CASSPTGNYEQYF. The CDR3 region has the DNA TGTGCCAGCAGTCCAACAGGGAACTACGAGCAGTACTTC.

This clonotype was observed once. One end of the junction does not line up with germline, which may come from a read error. The gene calls are TRBV12-3 or TRBV12-4 and TRBJ1-5; D is unclear. This CDR3 has 17 residues. The CDR3 DNA reads TGTGCCAGCAGCCCTCGTTCAATTCTGGGGAGCAATCAGTCCCAGCATTTT. This translates into CASSPRSILGSNQSQHF.

This clonotype showed up just a few times. V gene TRBV7-9 combines with J gene TRBJ1-1; D gene unclear. The V end was cut by 5 bases, the J end by 5 bases, with 9 bases between. The CDR3 contains 12 residues. Germline CDR1 SEHNR, CDR2 FQNEAQ (reference sequence). The CDR3 DNA reads as TGTGCCAGCAGCCACGACGGGACTGAAGCTTTCTTT. It encodes CASSHDGTEAFF.

Comments on this clonotype: At one of its ends the junction is not consistent with the germline gene, which may arise from a read error. This chain joins TRBV5-1 and TRBJ2-7; D call uncertain. The CDR3 is 12 residues long. The germline gives CDR1 SGHRS, CDR2 YFSETQ. CDR3 amino acids: CASSWDSYERYF. The CDR3 nucleotides read TGCGCCAGCAGCTGGGATTCCTACGAGCGGTACTTC.

With respect to this clonotype: At one end, the junction sequence differs from germline, possibly due to a read error. This chain joins TRBV10-2 and TRBJ2-2; possible D gene TRBD2, 6 bases. Germline CDR1 WSHSY, CDR2 SAAADI. The CDR3 runs to 15 residues. In DNA form, the CDR3 reads TGCGCCAGCAGTGAGTCAGGCGGGAACGCCGGGGAGCTGTTTTTT. The encoded protein is CASSESGGNAGELFF.

This clonotype was picked up many times. The chain links TRBV11-1 to TRBJ1-4; 7 bases are shared with TRBD1. CDR3 length: 17 amino acids. The J segment lost 0 bases and the V segment lost 5 bases, leaving 9 bases of the junction unmatched. CDR1 and CDR2 from the germline V gene are SGHAT and FQDESV (reference sequence). The CDR3 is CASSARQGGSTNEKLFF. CDR3 DNA: TGTGCCAGCAGCGCACGACAGGGTGGTTCAACTAATGAAAAACTGTTTTTT.

Remarks on this clonotype: A much larger clone differs from this one at a single base, so this may be a read error. The CDR3 protein is CSVLYGGPYYEQYF. As DNA, the CDR3 is TGCAGCGTTCTGTATGGGGGGCCCTACTACGAGCAGTACTTC. This chain links TRBV29-1 with TRBJ2-7; D possibly uses TRBD1 or TRBD2 (6 bases each). Germline values: CDR1 SQVTM, CDR2 ANQGSEA. There are 14 residues in the CDR3. V lost 5 bases, J lost 3 bases, and 17 bases lay in between.

The V and J genes are TRBV12-3 or TRBV12-4 and TRBJ2-5; 11 positions match TRBD2. This CDR3 is 13 amino acids long. With V trimmed by 6 bases and J by 4 bases, 1 base remained unmatched. In DNA, the CDR3 is TGTGCCAGCAGGACTAGCGGGATAGAGACCCAGTACTTC. Amino acids: CASRTSGIETQYF.

In the case of this clonotype: Because it lacks the conserved phenylalanine or tryptophan at the end, this CDR3 is likely a read error. V usage is TRBV11-2 and J usage is TRBJ2-5, with D uncertain. The CDR3 contains 13 residues. Trimming shortened V by 6 bases and J by 5 bases, and 13 bases separated the two germline ends. Germline V gene lookup returns CDR1 SGHAT and CDR2 FQNNGV. CDR3 protein: CASSLYRRETQYL. The CDR3 nucleotides are TGTGCCAGCAGTTTATACAGACGGGAGACCCAGTACTTA.

V is TRBV6-1 and J is TRBJ2-1; possible D gene TRBD1, 5 bases. The CDR3 is 16 residues long. Trimming removed 3 bases from V and 2 bases from J, with 14 bases in between. Germline assignment: CDR1 MNHNS and CDR2 SASEGT. The CDR3 protein is CASSDAQGRAYNEQFF. The CDR3 nucleotides read TGTGCCAGCAGTGACGCGCAGGGTAGGGCCTACAATGAGCAGTTCTTC.

This clonotype was seen repeatedly, ten times or more. This chain connects TRBV4-1 to TRBJ2-2, with D unclear. The germline V gene encodes CDR1 MGHRA and CDR2 YSYEKL. This CDR3 has 14 residues. The V end was cut by 0 bases, the J end by 4 bases, with 6 bases between. The CDR3 nucleotides are TGCGCCAGCAGCCAAGAACCCGGCACCGGGGAGCTGTTTTTT. Translated, it gives CASSQEPGTGELFF.

Of note for this clonotype: The CDR3 end shows no conserved phenylalanine or tryptophan, and so a read error is likely. The V call is TRBV11-2, the J call TRBJ1-1, with no clear D. The CDR3 is made up of 13 amino acids. Germline V gives CDR1 SGHAT, CDR2 FQNNGV. The CDR3 protein is CASSPSSVAEAFS. The CDR3, as DNA: TGTGCAAGCAGCCCCAGTTCGGTGGCCGAAGCTTTCTCT.

This chain uses TRBV6-6 with TRBJ1-2; 7 nucleotides line up with TRBD1. J lost 2 bases, V lost 2 bases, and 8 bases had no gene match. Germline-derived CDR1 and CDR2 are MNHNY and SVGAGI (reference sequence). This CDR3 spans 16 amino acids. The CDR3 here is CASSYSWVQGNYGYTF. The CDR3, as DNA: TGTGCCAGCAGTTACAGTTGGGTACAGGGGAACTATGGCTACACCTTC.

Details on this clonotype: One junction end does not reproduce the germline sequence, and a read error may be involved. This chain's CDR3 is CASSSTDGAYEHYF. The CDR3 DNA reads as TGTGCTAGTAGCTCAACCGACGGAGCCTACGAGCACTACTTC. This chain uses TRBV11-2 with TRBJ2-7; D is uncertain. The germline gives CDR1 SGHAT, CDR2 FQNNGV. This CDR3 is built from 14 residues.

This clonotype was detected only a few times. The V and J genes are TRBV5-4 and TRBJ2-5; 13 bases line up with TRBD2. CDR1 is SGHNT, CDR2 YYREEE, per germline (reference sequence). With V trimmed by 4 bases and J by 3 bases, 3 bases remained unmatched. The CDR3 covers 15 residues. The CDR3 reads CASSTGTSGEETQYF. The CDR3 DNA reads as TGTGCCAGCAGCACCGGGACTAGCGGGGAAGAGACCCAGTACTTC.

This clonotype appeared a few times. J is TRBJ2-7 and V is TRBV4-1; 9 bases line up with TRBD1. Germline-derived CDR1 and CDR2 are MGHRA and YSYEKL. This CDR3 has 17 residues. V lost 2 bases and J lost 1; bases outside the gene matches: 9. For the CDR3, the DNA is TGCGCCAGCAGCCAAAAAGGATTGGGACAGGGTTCCTACGAGCAGTACTTC. Translating it yields CASSQKGLGQGSYEQYF.

Notes on this clonotype: A much larger clone lies one base from this, so it may be a read error. The V gene is TRBV11-2, the J gene TRBJ2-1, with D perhaps TRBD2 (6 bases). The CDR3 spans 12 residues. V was clipped by 5 bases and J by 10 bases, with 12 bases between them. CDR1 and CDR2 from the germline V gene are SGHAT and FQNNGV. The CDR3 protein is CASSTLAGEQFF. As DNA, the CDR3 is TGTGCCAGCAGCACACTAGCTGGAGAGCAGTTCTTC.

The chain recombines TRBV29-1 with TRBJ1-5; D remains ambiguous. Germline values: CDR1 SQVTM, CDR2 ANQGSEA. V lost 4 bases and J lost 6, with 13 bases in between. The CDR3 length is 13 residues. CDR3 in DNA: TGCAGCGTTGGGGCCGTGGATGGTCAGCCCCAGCATTTT. Its protein product is CSVGAVDGQPQHF. The full variable domain, rest sourced from reference TRBV29-1 and TRBJ1-5, is SAVISQKPSRDICQRGTSLTIQCQVDSQVTMMFWYRQQPGQSLTLIATANQGSEATYESGFVIDKFPISRPNLTFSTLTVSNMSPEDSSIYLCSVGAVDGQPQHFGDGTRLSIL.

On this clonotype: An end of the junction does not agree with germline; a read error may underlie this. The chain has TRBV4-2 and TRBJ2-2; tentatively, D is TRBD2 (5 bases). This CDR3 is 17 amino acids long. CDR1 and CDR2 from the germline V gene are LGHNA and YNFKEQ. CDR3 residues: CVSSQDRTVRNTGELFF. The CDR3 region has the DNA TGTGTCAGCAGCCAAGATAGGACTGTGCGGAACACCGGGGAGCTGTTTTTT.

This clonotype was detected once. Because it lacks the conserved phenylalanine or tryptophan at the end, this CDR3 is likely a read error. The V and J genes are TRBV5-5 and TRBJ2-7; D is uncertain. Trimming pared 6 bases from V and 0 bases from J, leaving 10 bases between. This CDR3 comprises 13 residues. Germline V CDR1 and CDR2: SGHKS, YYEKEE (reference sequence). CDR3 sequence reads: CASTTQISYEQYL. CDR3 coding DNA: TGTGCCAGCACCACCCAAATCTCCTACGAGCAGTACCTC.

With respect to this clonotype: At one boundary the junction diverges from the germline segment, which might be a read error. The chain couples TRBV6-5 to TRBJ2-3; 7 bases map to TRBD2. CDR3 length: 15 amino acids. From germline, CDR1 is MNHEY and CDR2 SVGAGI. This chain's CDR3 is CASSSLVGGADMQYF. Here the CDR3 DNA reads TGTGCCAGCAGTTCCTTAGTGGGAGGGGCAGATATGCAGTATTTT.